This T cell receptor beta chain was identified in a study of blood T cell repertoires in COVID-19. Study overall: Sources were T cells, B-cell-depleted T cells, or PBMCs; the material itself was cDNA or gDNA.

The authors' processing: Reference gene primer amplification gave estimated nucleated cell counts. Libraries were prepared by immunoSEQ multiplex PCR; TCRdb keeps only in-frame clonotypes and omits some of them. D and trimming were read from the DNA, whereas the V and J calls and clone size are those reported in that table. This sample has tens of thousands of clones, with roughly 78% found just once. The CDR3 totals 14 residues. Trimming cost V 4 bases and J 2 bases, with 11 bases left between them. Per germline, CDR1 MNHEY and CDR2 SMNVEV (reference sequence). Sequenced: peripheral blood. The TCR sequence derives from a woman aged 80 or over with acute or convalescent COVID-19. J is TRBJ2-5 and V is TRBV27; D not certain. For the CDR3, the DNA is TGTGCCAGCAGTTCGCGGCTCCCACAAGAGACCCAGTACTTC. Protein: CASSSRLPQETQYF.